Sequencing of this T cell receptor (beta chain) was carried out in a study of blood T cell repertoires in COVID-19. Study-level information: PBMCs, B-cell-depleted T cells, or T cells provided the cDNA or gDNA that made up the material.

Authors' analysis steps: Reference gene primer amplification yielded estimated nucleated cell counts. Measured with immunoSEQ multiplex PCR; TCRdb has only the in-frame clones, and not every one. From that table come the V and J calls and clone size; the DNA was used to work out D and trimming. The table lists roughly 220,000 clones, approximately 83% of them singletons. The TCR comes from a woman aged 60-75 years with acute or convalescent COVID-19. The source material was peripheral blood.

The CDR3 loop reads CASSKQSNQPQHF. CDR3 coding DNA: TGTGCCAGTAGTAAACAAAGCAATCAGCCCCAGCATTTT. This chain connects TRBV19 to TRBJ1-5, with unresolved D. The germline V and J ends were trimmed by 4 bases and 1 base, with 5 bases remaining between them. Germline assignment: CDR1 LNHDA and CDR2 SQIVND (reference sequence). The CDR3 runs to 13 residues.